This TCR beta chain appears in the sequencing data of a study of graft-versus-host responses after intestinal transplantation. Whole-study context: Every one of the recipients received anti-thymocyte globulin induction and afterwards took tacrolimus and steroids for roughly three years. Study conclusions and caveats: Recipient-marrow GvH clones were detected, some having first appeared in ileum or blood.

Profiled with immunoSEQ multiplex PCR; TCRdb holds only in-frame clones, not every one. The data contain tens of thousands of clones, around 92% of them seen just once; the ten biggest clones take up over 0.55%. A word on this clone: Its target is unknown.

Per germline, CDR1 SGHDT and CDR2 YYEEEE. The length of the CDR3 is 13 residues. V was trimmed by 2 bases and J by 3 bases, leaving 6 bases between them. The specimen was PBMCs, collected 98 days after intestinal transplantation. This clonotype was sampled from a human patient who received an intestinal transplant, so some T cells may come from the graft donor. The gene calls are TRBV5-6 and TRBJ2-1; D is ambiguous. CDR3 amino acids: CASSLVDYNEQFF. CDR3 nucleotides: TGTGCCAGCAGCTTAGTGGACTACAATGAGCAGTTCTTC. The variable domain in full, completed from reference TRBV5-6 and TRBJ2-1, reads DAGVTQSPTHLIKTRGQQVTLRCSPKSGHDTVSWYQQALGQGPQFIFQYYEEEERQRGNFPDRFSGHQFPNYSSELNVNALLLGDSALYLCASSLVDYNEQFFGPGTRLTVL.